The clone carrying this T cell receptor beta chain appeared a few times. The antigen is unknown. Alongside a J-beta primer mix, a sample-barcoded 5' primer served in a second PCR lasting about 7 to 12 cycles. TCRdb re-called the 5' RACE reads with MiXCR, one entry per CDR3 protein. This sample has about 1,800,000 distinct CDR3 sequences, with approximately 30% found just once. These data belong to a study of blood T cells in healthy people across ages. Study-level background: Every two T cells gave about one barcoded beta molecule via template switching. Whole-study findings and limits: Fewer expanded clones and more diversity marked long-lived versus aged donors. Investigators viewed diversity estimates from one million T cells as underestimates, the study reported.

This receptor was identified in a woman aged 30 to 39 in good health. The sample was blood.

This CDR3 reads CARERQGEGTGELFF. The CDR3 coding sequence is TGTGCCAGAGAGCGACAGGGCGAGGGCACCGGGGAGCTGTTTTTT. The rearrangement links TRBV2 to TRBJ2-2; 7 bases map to TRBD1. The CDR3 extends over 15 amino acids. Germline CDR1 reads SNHLY; CDR2 reads FYNNEI. Losses at the gene ends were 9 bases for V and 4 bases for J; bases not matched to a gene: 11.